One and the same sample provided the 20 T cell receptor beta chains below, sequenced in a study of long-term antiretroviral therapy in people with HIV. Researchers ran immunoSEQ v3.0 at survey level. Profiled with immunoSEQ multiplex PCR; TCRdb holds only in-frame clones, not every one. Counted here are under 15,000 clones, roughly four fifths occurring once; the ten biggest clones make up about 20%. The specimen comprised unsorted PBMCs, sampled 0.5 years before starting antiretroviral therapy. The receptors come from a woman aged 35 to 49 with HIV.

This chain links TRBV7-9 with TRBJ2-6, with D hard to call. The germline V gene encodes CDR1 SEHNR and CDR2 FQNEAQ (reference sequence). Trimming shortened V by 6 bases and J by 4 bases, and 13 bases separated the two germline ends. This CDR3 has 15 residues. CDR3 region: CASSSTAYGANVLTF. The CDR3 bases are TGTGCCAGCAGTTCTACGGCGTACGGGGCCAACGTCCTGACTTTC.

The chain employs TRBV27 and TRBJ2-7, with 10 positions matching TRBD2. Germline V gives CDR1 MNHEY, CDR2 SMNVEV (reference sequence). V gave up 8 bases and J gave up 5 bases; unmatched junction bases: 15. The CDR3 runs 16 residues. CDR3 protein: CASFGTSVHPGHEQYF. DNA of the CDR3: TGTGCCAGCTTCGGGACTAGCGTACACCCAGGGCACGAGCAGTACTTC.

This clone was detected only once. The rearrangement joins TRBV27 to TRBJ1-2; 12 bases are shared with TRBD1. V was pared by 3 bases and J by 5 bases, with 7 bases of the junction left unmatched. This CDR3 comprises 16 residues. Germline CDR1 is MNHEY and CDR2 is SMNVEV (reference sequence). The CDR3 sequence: CASSFSGTGGAYGYTF. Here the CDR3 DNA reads TGTGCCAGCAGTTTTTCCGGGACAGGGGGCGCTTATGGCTACACCTTC.

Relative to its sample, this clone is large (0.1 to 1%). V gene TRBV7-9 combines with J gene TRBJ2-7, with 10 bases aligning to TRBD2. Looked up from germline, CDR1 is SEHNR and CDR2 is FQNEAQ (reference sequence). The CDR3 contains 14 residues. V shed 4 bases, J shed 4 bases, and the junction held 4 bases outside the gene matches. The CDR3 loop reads CASSSLAGVYEQYF. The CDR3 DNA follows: TGTGCCAGCAGCTCTCTAGCGGGAGTTTACGAGCAGTACTTC. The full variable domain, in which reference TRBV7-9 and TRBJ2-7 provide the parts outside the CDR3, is DTGVSQNPRHKITKRGQNVTFRCDPISEHNRLYWYRQTLGQGPEFLTYFQNEAQLEKSRLLSDRFSAERPKGSFSTLEIQRTEQGDSAMYLCASSSLAGVYEQYFGPGTRLTVT.

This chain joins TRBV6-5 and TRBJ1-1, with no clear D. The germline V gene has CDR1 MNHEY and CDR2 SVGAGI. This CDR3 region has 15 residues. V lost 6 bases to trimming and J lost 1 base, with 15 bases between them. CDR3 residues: CASRSGFQENTEAFF. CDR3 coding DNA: TGTGCCAGCAGAAGCGGGTTCCAGGAGAACACTGAAGCTTTCTTT.

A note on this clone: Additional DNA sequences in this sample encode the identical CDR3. The CDR3 bases are TGTGCCAGCAGCTTAGACAGCTTCTATGGCTACACCTTC. Its translation: CASSLDSFYGYTF. The V gene is TRBV7-9, the J gene TRBJ1-2, with D uncertain. The V gene lost 1 base and the J gene lost 4 bases, with 7 bases spanning the gap. The CDR3 loop spans 13 amino acids. Per germline, CDR1 SEHNR and CDR2 FQNEAQ (reference sequence).

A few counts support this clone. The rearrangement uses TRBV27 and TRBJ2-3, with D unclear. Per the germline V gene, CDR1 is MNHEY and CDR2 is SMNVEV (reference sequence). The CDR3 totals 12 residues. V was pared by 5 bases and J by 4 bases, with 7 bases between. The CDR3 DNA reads TGTGCCAGCAGTGCGTATGCAGATACGCAGTATTTT. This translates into CASSAYADTQYF.

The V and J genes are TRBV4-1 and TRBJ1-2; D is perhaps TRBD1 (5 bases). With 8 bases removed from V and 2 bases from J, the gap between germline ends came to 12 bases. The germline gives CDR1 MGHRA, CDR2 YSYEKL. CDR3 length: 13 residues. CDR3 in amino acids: CASGLTVNYGYTF. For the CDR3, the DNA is TGCGCCAGCGGCTTGACAGTAAACTATGGCTACACCTTC.

The CDR3 region is CASSEAGEQYF. The CDR3 region has the DNA TGTGCCAGCAGTGAAGCGGGGGAGCAGTACTTC. The J gene is TRBJ2-7, the V gene TRBV6-1; D not certain. The CDR3 runs 11 residues. Germline loops: CDR1 MNHNS, CDR2 SASEGT. Trimming left V 0 bases short and J 7 bases short, with 4 bases between.

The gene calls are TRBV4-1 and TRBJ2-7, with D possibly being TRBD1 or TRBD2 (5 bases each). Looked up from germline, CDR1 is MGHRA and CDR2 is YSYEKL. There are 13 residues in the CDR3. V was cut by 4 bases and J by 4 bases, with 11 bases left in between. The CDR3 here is CASSLEGRYEQYF. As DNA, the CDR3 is TGCGCCAGCAGCCTTGAGGGGCGGTACGAGCAGTACTTC.

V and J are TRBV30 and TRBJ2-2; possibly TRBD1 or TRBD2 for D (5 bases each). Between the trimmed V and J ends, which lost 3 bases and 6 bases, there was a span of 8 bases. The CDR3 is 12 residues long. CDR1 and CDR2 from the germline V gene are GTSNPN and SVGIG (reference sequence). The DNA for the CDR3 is TGTGCCTGGAGCCGGGGCGCCGGGGAGCTGTTTTTT. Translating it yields CAWSRGAGELFF. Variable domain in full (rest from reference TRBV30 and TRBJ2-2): SQTIHQWPATLVQPVGSPLSLECTVEGTSNPNLYWYRQAAGRGLQLLFYSVGIGQISSEVPQNLSASRPQDRQFILSSKKLLLSDSGFYLCAWSRGAGELFFGEGSRLTVL.

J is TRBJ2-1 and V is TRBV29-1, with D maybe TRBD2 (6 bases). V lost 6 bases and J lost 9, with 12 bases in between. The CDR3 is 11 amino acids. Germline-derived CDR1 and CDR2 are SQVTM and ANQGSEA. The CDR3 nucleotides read TGCAGCGTGGGGGGAAGGGGTGAGCAGTTCTTC. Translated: CSVGGRGEQFF.

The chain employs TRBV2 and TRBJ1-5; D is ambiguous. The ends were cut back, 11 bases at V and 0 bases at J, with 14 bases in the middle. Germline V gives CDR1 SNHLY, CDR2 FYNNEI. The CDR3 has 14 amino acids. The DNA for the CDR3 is TGTGCCTCTAAGGAGGGATATAGCAATCAGCCCCAGCATTTT. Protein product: CASKEGYSNQPQHF.

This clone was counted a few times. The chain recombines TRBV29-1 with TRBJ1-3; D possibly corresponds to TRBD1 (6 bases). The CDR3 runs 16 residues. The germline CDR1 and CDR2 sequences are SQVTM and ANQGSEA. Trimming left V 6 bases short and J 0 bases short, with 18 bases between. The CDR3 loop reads CSVASTGYYSGNTIYF. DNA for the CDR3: TGCAGCGTCGCCTCCACAGGGTATTACTCTGGAAACACCATATATTTT.

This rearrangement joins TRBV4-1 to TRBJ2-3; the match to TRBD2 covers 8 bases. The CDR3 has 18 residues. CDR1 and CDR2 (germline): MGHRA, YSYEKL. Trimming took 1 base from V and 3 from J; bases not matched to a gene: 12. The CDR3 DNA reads TGCGCCAGCAGCCAAGGGCAGGGAGCGGGAGAAGGAACAGATACGCAGTATTTT. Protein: CASSQGQGAGEGTDTQYF.

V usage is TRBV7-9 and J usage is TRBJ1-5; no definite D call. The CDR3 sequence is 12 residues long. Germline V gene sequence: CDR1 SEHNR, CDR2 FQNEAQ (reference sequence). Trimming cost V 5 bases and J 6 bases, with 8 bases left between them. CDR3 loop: CASSGESQPQHF. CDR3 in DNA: TGTGCCAGCAGCGGCGAGTCTCAGCCCCAGCATTTT.

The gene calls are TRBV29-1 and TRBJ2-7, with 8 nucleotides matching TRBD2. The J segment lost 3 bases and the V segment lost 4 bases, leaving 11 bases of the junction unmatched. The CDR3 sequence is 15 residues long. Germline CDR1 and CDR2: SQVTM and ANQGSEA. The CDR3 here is CSVGRGGPRLYEQYF. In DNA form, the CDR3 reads TGCAGCGTTGGACGGGGGGGGCCCCGTCTCTACGAGCAGTACTTC.

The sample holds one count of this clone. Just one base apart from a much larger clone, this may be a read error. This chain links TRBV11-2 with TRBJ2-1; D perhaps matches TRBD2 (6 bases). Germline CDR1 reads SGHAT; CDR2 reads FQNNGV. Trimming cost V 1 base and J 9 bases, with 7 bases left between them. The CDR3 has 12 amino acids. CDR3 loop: CASSLVGGEQFF. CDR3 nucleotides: TGTGCCAGCAGCTTAGTGGGGGGTGAGCAGTTCTTC. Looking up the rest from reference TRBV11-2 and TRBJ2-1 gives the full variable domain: EAGVAQSPRYKIIEKRQSVAFWCNPISGHATLYWYQQILGQGPKLLIQFQNNGVVDDSQLPKDRFSAERLKGVDSTLKIQPAKLEDSAVYLCASSLVGGEQFFGPGTRLTVL.

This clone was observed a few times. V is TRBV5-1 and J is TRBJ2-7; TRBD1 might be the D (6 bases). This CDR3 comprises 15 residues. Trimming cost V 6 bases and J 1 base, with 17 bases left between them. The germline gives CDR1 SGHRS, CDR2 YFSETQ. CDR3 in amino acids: CASTKTLQGSYEQYF. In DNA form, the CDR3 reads TGCGCCAGCACAAAAACCCTCCAGGGGTCCTACGAGCAGTACTTC.

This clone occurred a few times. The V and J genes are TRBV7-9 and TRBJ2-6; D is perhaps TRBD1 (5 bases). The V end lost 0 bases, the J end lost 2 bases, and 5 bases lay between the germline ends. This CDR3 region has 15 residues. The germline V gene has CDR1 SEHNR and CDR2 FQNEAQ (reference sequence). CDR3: CASSLAGPGANVLTF. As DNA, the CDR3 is TGTGCCAGCAGCTTAGCGGGGCCTGGGGCCAACGTCCTGACTTTC.